This T cell receptor beta chain was captured by sequencing in a study of cytomegalovirus exposure and HLA in healthy donors. Overall study findings and caveats: In vitro confirmation showed a few CMV-associated chains to be CMV antigen specific. A later analysis found that most CMV-associated TCR beta chains appeared HLA-restricted.

Comment on this clone: What it recognizes is unknown.

PCR involved 60 Vbeta and 13 Jbeta primers. Only in-frame clones appear in the TCRdb table, and some are missing; sequencing was by immunoSEQ multiplex PCR. The repertoire has roughly 86,000 clones, roughly three fifths of them found once; the top ten carry 3% to 5%. The sequence came from a man aged 25 to 40 in good health and CMV-seronegative. The source material was PBMCs.

The chain's CDR3 is CASRRTGFGQPQHF. CDR3 DNA sequence: TGTGCCAGCAGACGTACAGGGTTTGGTCAGCCCCAGCATTTT. This chain connects TRBV28 to TRBJ1-5, with a possible D match to TRBD1 (6 bases). The CDR3 runs to 14 residues. CDR1 MDHEN and CDR2 SYDVKM come from the germline V gene. Between the trimmed V and J ends, which lost 6 bases and 6 bases, there was a span of 15 bases. Full variable domain (outside the CDR3, taken from reference TRBV28 and TRBJ1-5): DVKVTQSSRYLVKRTGEKVFLECVQDMDHENMFWYRQDPGLGLRLIYFSYDVKMKEKGDIPEGYSVSREKKERFSLILESASTNQTSMYLCASRRTGFGQPQHFGDGTRLSIL.